The 26 T cell receptor beta chains in this list originate from one sample, sequenced in a study of OX40 agonist ivuxolimab in advanced cancers. Repertoires were generated with immunoSEQ multiplex PCR, while TCRdb's copy carries only in-frame clones and drops some. The repertoire includes more than 75,000 clones, approximately 85% of them detected once, and 0.2% to 0.25% sits in the top ten. The sample was CD4+ or CD8+ T cells sorted from blood, taken in a trial of the OX40 agonist ivuxolimab. The source of these receptors is an adult with an advanced solid tumor such as melanoma, head and neck, liver or kidney cancer.

This chain joins TRBV5-1 and TRBJ2-5; tentatively, D is TRBD1 (6 bases). Deletions cut 5 bases from V and 5 bases from J, with 13 bases between. The CDR3 covers 13 residues. CDR1 and CDR2 (germline): SGHRS, YFSETQ. DNA for the CDR3: TGCGCCAGCAGACTACAGGGATCGGAGACCCAGTACTTC. It specifies CASRLQGSETQYF.

The rearrangement links TRBV5-6 to TRBJ2-1, with D unclear. V was shortened by 1 base and J by 5 bases, with 4 bases between the two germline ends. This CDR3 has 12 amino acids. The germline V gene encodes CDR1 SGHDT and CDR2 YYEEEE. CDR3 region: CASSLYHNEQFF. The CDR3 nucleotides are TGTGCCAGCAGCTTGTACCACAATGAGCAGTTCTTC.

CDR3 loop: CASSFRQGTYGYTF. The CDR3 nucleotides read TGTGCCAGCAGTTTCAGACAGGGGACCTATGGCTACACCTTC. The rearrangement joins TRBV6-5 to TRBJ1-2, with 8 bases matching TRBD1. The CDR3 is 14 amino acids. CDR1 is MNHEY, CDR2 SVGAGI, per germline. Unmatched junction bases numbered 5, after V lost 4 bases and J lost 4 bases.

The V and J genes are TRBV5-4 and TRBJ2-2; no clear D. Germline V gives CDR1 SGHNT, CDR2 YYREEE (reference sequence). V lost 4 bases and J lost 0, with 16 bases in between. This CDR3 spans 17 amino acids. CDR3 in amino acids: CASSDTTSAPNTGELFF. In nucleotides, the CDR3 is TGTGCCAGCAGCGATACCACGAGCGCTCCGAACACCGGGGAGCTGTTTTTT.

This chain uses TRBV5-1 with TRBJ1-5, with D maybe TRBD1 (5 bases). The CDR3 spans 14 residues. CDR1 and CDR2 from the germline V gene are SGHRS and YFSETQ. The V and J ends lost 3 bases and 4 bases respectively, with 11 bases between them. The chain's CDR3 is CASSWGLGNQPQHF. The CDR3 nucleotides are TGCGCCAGCAGCTGGGGGTTGGGGAATCAGCCCCAGCATTTT.

The chain has TRBV7-9 and TRBJ1-1; 7 bases line up with TRBD1. CDR1 and CDR2 from the germline V gene are SEHNR and FQNEAQ (reference sequence). The CDR3 is 15 residues long. Trimming at V came to 4 bases and at J to 1 base, leaving 6 bases not matched to a gene. The CDR3 nucleotides are TGTGCCAGCAGCTCAGGACAGGTTTCGAACACTGAAGCTTTCTTT. Residues: CASSSGQVSNTEAFF.

V gene TRBV5-1 combines with J gene TRBJ2-5, with 11 bases identical to TRBD1. This CDR3 contains 15 residues. From germline, CDR1 is SGHRS and CDR2 YFSETQ. Trimming cost V 1 base and J 4 bases; bases outside gene matches: 3. CDR3 loop: CASSLWTGGGETQYF. The CDR3 DNA reads as TGCGCCAGCAGCTTGTGGACAGGGGGCGGAGAGACCCAGTACTTC.

This clone has more than one count but fewer than ten. The chain recombines TRBV5-1 with TRBJ2-3; TRBD1 aligns across 8 bases. CDR3 length equals 15 residues. The V and J ends lost 4 bases and 6 bases, in that order; junction bases with no gene match: 10. Germline CDR1 and CDR2: SGHRS and YFSETQ. The CDR3 region is CASSIRGPSGDTQYF. For the CDR3, the DNA is TGCGCCAGCAGCATCAGGGGGCCCTCAGGGGATACGCAGTATTTT.

The chain uses TRBV4-1 and TRBJ2-5; D unclear. The germline CDR1 and CDR2 sequences are MGHRA and YSYEKL. With 0 bases removed from V and 4 bases from J, the gap between germline ends came to 9 bases. The CDR3 extends over 14 amino acids. CDR3 in amino acids: CASSQEGGRETQYF. CDR3 sequence (DNA): TGCGCCAGCAGCCAAGAAGGCGGCCGAGAGACCCAGTACTTC.

The gene calls are TRBV6-1 and TRBJ2-3; 8 nucleotides agree with TRBD2. V shed 6 bases, J shed 0 bases, and the junction held 5 bases outside the gene matches. The germline gives CDR1 MNHNS, CDR2 SASEGT. The CDR3 length is 15 residues. This CDR3 reads CASRDSGISTDTQYF. The CDR3 nucleotides read TGTGCCAGCAGGGATAGCGGGATCAGCACAGATACGCAGTATTTT.

This clone appeared once. The chain couples TRBV6-5 to TRBJ1-5, with D perhaps TRBD1 (6 bases). Germline assignment: CDR1 MNHEY and CDR2 SVGAGI. Trimming shortened V by 3 bases and J by 0 bases, and 9 bases separated the two germline ends. CDR3 length: 15 residues. The CDR3 reads CASSYNRVSNQPQHF. The CDR3 DNA is TGTGCCAGCAGTTATAACAGGGTTAGCAATCAGCCCCAGCATTTT.

The CDR3 loop reads CASGSVRGHGYTF. The CDR3 DNA follows: TGTGCTAGTGGTTCCGTCAGGGGCCATGGCTACACCTTC. The chain has TRBV12-5 and TRBJ1-2, with D possibly matching TRBD1 (6 bases). The CDR3 consists of 13 residues. V lost 4 bases to trimming and J lost 6 bases, with 12 bases between them. Germline V CDR1 and CDR2: LGHNT, FRNRAP.

The V call is TRBV27, the J call TRBJ1-5; TRBD1 matches at 7 bases. V lost 3 bases to trimming and J lost 4 bases; unmatched junction nucleotides: 6. This CDR3 has 15 residues. From germline, CDR1 is MNHEY and CDR2 SMNVEV (reference sequence). As DNA, the CDR3 is TGTGCCAGCAGTTTTACCAGGGGGTCGAATCAGCCCCAGCATTTT. This sequence encodes CASSFTRGSNQPQHF.

The chain uses TRBV2 and TRBJ2-1; 7 bases are shared with TRBD2. CDR3 length: 15 residues. Germline values: CDR1 SNHLY, CDR2 FYNNEI. The junction had 6 bases not matched to a gene; V was cut back by 5 bases and J by 2 bases. The CDR3 region is CASSLEGGPYNEQFF. Written as DNA, the CDR3 is TGTGCCAGCAGTCTTGAGGGAGGGCCCTACAATGAGCAGTTCTTC.

This sequence joins TRBV28 and TRBJ2-7; TRBD1 aligns across 7 bases. J was trimmed by 0 bases and V by 6 bases; bases with no gene match: 2. The germline V gene encodes CDR1 MDHEN and CDR2 SYDVKM. CDR3 size: 13 residues. The CDR3 coding sequence is TGTGCCAGCAGACAGGGGCCCTCCTACGAGCAGTACGTC. Encoded protein: CASRQGPSYEQYV.

The V call is TRBV15, the J call TRBJ2-2; D may be TRBD1 (6 bases). The CDR3 has 15 amino acids. Germline loops: CDR1 LNHNV, CDR2 YYDKDF (reference sequence). V was cut by 6 bases and J by 0 bases, with 11 bases left in between. Here the CDR3 DNA reads TGTGCCACCAGTTGGCAGGGGCCGAACACCGGGGAGCTGTTTTTT. Its protein is CATSWQGPNTGELFF. The complete variable domain, with remaining parts taken from reference TRBV15 and TRBJ2-2, reads DAMVIQNPRYQVTQFGKPVTLSCSQTLNHNVMYWYQQKSSQAPKLLFHYYDKDFNNEADTPDNFQSRRPNTSFCFLDIRSPGLGDTAMYLCATSWQGPNTGELFFGEGSRLTVL.

The chain joins TRBV30 to TRBJ1-2; TRBD1 matches 9 bases. This CDR3 contains 14 residues. Trimming at V came to 6 bases and at J to 8 bases, leaving 13 bases not matched to a gene. Germline V gene data show CDR1 as GTSNPN and CDR2 as SVGIG (reference sequence). Written as DNA, the CDR3 is TGTGCCTGTGACCATAGGACAGGGGTATGGGGCTACACCTTC. Translation: CACDHRTGVWGYTF.

V usage is TRBV7-2 and J usage is TRBJ1-2; D perhaps matches TRBD1 (5 bases). This CDR3 is 13 amino acids long. Trimming stripped 1 base from V and 10 bases from J, with 13 bases between. Germline lookup yields CDR1 SGHTA and CDR2 FQGNSA. The CDR3 here is CASSLGPGKDYTF. The CDR3 DNA sequence: TGTGCCAGCAGCTTAGGGCCAGGGAAGGACTACACCTTC.

The V call is TRBV5-1, the J call TRBJ2-7; TRBD1 or TRBD2 may be the D gene (5 bases each). The V end lost 6 bases, the J end lost 5 bases, and 21 bases lay between the germline ends. The CDR3 extends over 15 amino acids. Germline CDR1 and CDR2: SGHRS and YFSETQ. The CDR3 DNA reads as TGCGCCAGCACCCTAAACCCTGGGGGAACCGACGAGCAGTACTTC. As protein: CASTLNPGGTDEQYF.

The rearrangement joins TRBV28 to TRBJ2-7; D is perhaps TRBD2 (6 bases). Deletions cut 4 bases from V and 7 bases from J, with 17 bases between. CDR1 is MDHEN, CDR2 SYDVKM, per germline. This CDR3 is 14 amino acids long. The CDR3, as DNA: TGTGCCAGCAGTTCGGGACCAACCCGGGGGGAGCAGTACTTC. This translates into CASSSGPTRGEQYF.

V gene TRBV5-6 combines with J gene TRBJ1-4; 10 nucleotides line up with TRBD1. The CDR3 sequence is 16 residues long. The germline V gene encodes CDR1 SGHDT and CDR2 YYEEEE. V gave up 6 bases and J gave up 0 bases; unmatched junction bases: 5. CDR3 DNA sequence: TGTGCCAGCACCCGGGACAGGGGAGCAACTAATGAAAAACTGTTTTTT. Translation: CASTRDRGATNEKLFF.

In DNA, the CDR3 is TGTGCCAGCAGCCCCGCCGGGGGGGCCCCAGATACGCAGTATTTT. Translating gives CASSPAGGAPDTQYF. The chain uses TRBV7-3 and TRBJ2-3; 8 positions match TRBD2. The CDR3 runs to 15 residues. CDR1 is SGHTA, CDR2 FQGTGA, per germline. The V gene end was trimmed by 5 bases and the J gene end by 4 bases; junction bases not matched to a gene: 8.

The chain employs TRBV7-8 and TRBJ1-3; D not resolved. Deletions cut 2 bases from V and 3 bases from J, with 14 bases between. CDR1 SGHVS and CDR2 FQNEAQ come from the germline V gene. The CDR3 has 16 amino acids. This CDR3 is CASSLLGRQIGNTIYF. The CDR3 DNA sequence: TGTGCCAGCAGCTTACTAGGTCGGCAGATTGGAAACACCATATATTTT.

The rearrangement uses TRBV5-4 and TRBJ2-4; tentatively, D is TRBD1 (6 bases). Germline-derived CDR1 and CDR2 are SGHNT and YYREEE (reference sequence). V was clipped by 0 bases and J by 8 bases, with 12 bases between them. The CDR3 runs 14 residues. The CDR3 region is CASSLGNRADIQYF. Here the CDR3 DNA reads TGTGCCAGCAGCTTGGGGAACAGGGCGGACATTCAGTACTTC. Filled out from reference TRBV5-4 and TRBJ2-4, the complete variable domain reads ETGVTQSPTHLIKTRGQQVTLRCSSQSGHNTVSWYQQALGQGPQFIFQYYREEENGRGNFPPRFSGLQFPNYSSELNVNALELDDSALYLCASSLGNRADIQYFGAGTRLSVL.

The rearrangement uses TRBV6-5 and TRBJ2-1; 7 bases are a match to TRBD2. Losses at the gene ends were 6 bases for V and 9 bases for J; bases not matched to a gene: 8. This CDR3 contains 13 residues. Germline lookup yields CDR1 MNHEY and CDR2 SVGAGI. CDR3: CASRGGTTSEQFF. CDR3 DNA sequence: TGTGCCAGCAGGGGGGGGACGACGAGTGAGCAGTTCTTC.

The V and J genes are TRBV18 and TRBJ2-1; 11 bases align to TRBD2. V was clipped by 3 bases and J by 8 bases; unmatched bases: 0. The V gene's germline CDR1 is KGHSH and CDR2 LQKENI. There are 13 residues in the CDR3. This CDR3 reads CASSPGLADEQFF. The CDR3 DNA sequence: TGTGCCAGCTCACCGGGACTAGCGGATGAGCAGTTCTTC.